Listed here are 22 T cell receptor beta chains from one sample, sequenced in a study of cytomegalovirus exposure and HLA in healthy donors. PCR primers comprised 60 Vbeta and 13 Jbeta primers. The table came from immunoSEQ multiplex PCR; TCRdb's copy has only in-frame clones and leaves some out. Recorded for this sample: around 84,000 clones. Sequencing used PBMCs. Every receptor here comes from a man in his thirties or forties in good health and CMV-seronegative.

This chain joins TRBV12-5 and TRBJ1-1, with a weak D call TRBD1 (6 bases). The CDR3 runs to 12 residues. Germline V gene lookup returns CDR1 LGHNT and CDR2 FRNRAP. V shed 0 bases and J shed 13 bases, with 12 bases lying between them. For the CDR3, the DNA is TGTGCTAGTGGTTTGGTAAGGGGGGAGGGTTTCTTT. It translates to CASGLVRGEGFF.

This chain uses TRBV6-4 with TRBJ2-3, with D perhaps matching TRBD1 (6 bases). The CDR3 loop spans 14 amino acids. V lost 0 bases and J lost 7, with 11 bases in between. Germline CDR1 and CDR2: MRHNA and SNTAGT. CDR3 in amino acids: CASSDSAGENTQYF. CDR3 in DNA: TGTGCCAGCAGTGACTCGGCAGGGGAGAATACGCAGTATTTT.

The CDR3 DNA sequence: TGTGCCAGTAGTATACACAGGGCAAGGGAAAAACTGTTTTTT. Its protein product is CASSIHRAREKLFF. The rearrangement links TRBV19 to TRBJ1-4; weak D call: TRBD1 (6 bases). Per germline, CDR1 LNHDA and CDR2 SQIVND (reference sequence). CDR3 length equals 14 residues. Trimming cost V 2 bases and J 8 bases, with 12 bases left between them.

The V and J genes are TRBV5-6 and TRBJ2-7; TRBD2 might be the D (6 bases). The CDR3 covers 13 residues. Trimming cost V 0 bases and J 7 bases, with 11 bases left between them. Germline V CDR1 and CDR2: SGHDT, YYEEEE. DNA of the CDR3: TGTGCCAGCAGCTTGGCGGGAGTGGGGGAGCAGTACTTC. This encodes CASSLAGVGEQYF.

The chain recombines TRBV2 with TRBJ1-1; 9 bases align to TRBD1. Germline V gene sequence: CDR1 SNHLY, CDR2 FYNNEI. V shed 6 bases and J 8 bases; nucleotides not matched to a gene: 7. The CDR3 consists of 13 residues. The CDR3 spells CASRAPGQGEAFF. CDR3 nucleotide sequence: TGTGCCAGCAGAGCACCGGGACAGGGAGAAGCTTTCTTT.

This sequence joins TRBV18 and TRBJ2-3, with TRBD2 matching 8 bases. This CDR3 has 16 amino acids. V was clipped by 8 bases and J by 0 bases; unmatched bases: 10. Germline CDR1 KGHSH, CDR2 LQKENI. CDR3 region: CASAPVAGTSTDTQYF. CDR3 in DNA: TGTGCCAGCGCTCCAGTAGCGGGGACTAGCACAGATACGCAGTATTTT.

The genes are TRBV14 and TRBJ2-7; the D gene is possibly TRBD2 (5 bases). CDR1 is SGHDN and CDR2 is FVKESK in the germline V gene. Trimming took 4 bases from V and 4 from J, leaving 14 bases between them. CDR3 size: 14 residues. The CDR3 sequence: CASSRALLGYEQYF. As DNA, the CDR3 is TGTGCCAGCAGCCGAGCATTACTAGGTTACGAGCAGTACTTC. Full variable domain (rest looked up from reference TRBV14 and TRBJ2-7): EAGVTQFPSHSVIEKGQTVTLRCDPISGHDNLYWYRRVMGKEIKFLLHFVKESKQDESGMPNNRFLAERTGGTYSTLKVQPAELEDSGVYFCASSRALLGYEQYFGPGTRLTVT.

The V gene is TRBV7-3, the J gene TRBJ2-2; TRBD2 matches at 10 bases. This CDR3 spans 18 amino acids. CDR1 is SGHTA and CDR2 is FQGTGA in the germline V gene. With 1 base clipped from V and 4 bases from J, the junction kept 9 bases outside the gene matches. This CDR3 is CASSLIVSGRAGTGELFF. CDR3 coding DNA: TGTGCCAGCAGCTTAATAGTGAGCGGGAGGGCCGGCACCGGGGAGCTGTTTTTT.

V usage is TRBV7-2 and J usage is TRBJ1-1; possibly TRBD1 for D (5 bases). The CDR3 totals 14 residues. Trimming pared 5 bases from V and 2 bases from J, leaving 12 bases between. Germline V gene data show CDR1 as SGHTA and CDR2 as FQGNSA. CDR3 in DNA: TGTGCCAGCAGCCTCGAGACAGCAAACACTGAAGCTTTCTTT. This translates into CASSLETANTEAFF.

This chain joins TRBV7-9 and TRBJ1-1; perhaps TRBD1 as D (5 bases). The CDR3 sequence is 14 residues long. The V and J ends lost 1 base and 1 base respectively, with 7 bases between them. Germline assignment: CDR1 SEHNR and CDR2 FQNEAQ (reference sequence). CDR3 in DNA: TGTGCCAGCAGCTTAGGGGGGGGGAACACTGAAGCTTTCTTT. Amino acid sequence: CASSLGGGNTEAFF.

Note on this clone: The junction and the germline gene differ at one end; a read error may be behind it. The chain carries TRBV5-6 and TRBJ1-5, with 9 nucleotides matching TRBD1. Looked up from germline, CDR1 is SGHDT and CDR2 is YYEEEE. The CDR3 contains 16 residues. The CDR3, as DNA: TGTGCCAGCAGTTTGGGTCCACAGGGGGCGGGTCAGCCCCAGCATTTT. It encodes CASSLGPQGAGQPQHF.

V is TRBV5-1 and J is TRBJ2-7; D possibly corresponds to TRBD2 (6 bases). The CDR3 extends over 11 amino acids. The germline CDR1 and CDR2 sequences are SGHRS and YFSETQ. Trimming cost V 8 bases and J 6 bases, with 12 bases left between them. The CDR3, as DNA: TGCGCCAGTGCCGGGGGAGGCGAGCAGTACTTC. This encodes CASAGGGEQYF.

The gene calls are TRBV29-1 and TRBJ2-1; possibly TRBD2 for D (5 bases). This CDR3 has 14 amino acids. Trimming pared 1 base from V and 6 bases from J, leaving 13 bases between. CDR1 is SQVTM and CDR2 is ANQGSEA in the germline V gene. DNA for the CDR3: TGCAGCGTTGAAGCAGGACTTCCTGTCAATGAGCAGTTCTTC. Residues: CSVEAGLPVNEQFF.

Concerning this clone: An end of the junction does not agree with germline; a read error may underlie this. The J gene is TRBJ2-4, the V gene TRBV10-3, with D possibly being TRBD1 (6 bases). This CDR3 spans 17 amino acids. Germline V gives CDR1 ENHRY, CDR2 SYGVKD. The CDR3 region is CATSPGPGAGAKNIQYF. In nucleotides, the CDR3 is TGTGCCACCAGTCCGGGCCCAGGGGCCGGAGCCAAAAACATTCAGTACTTC.

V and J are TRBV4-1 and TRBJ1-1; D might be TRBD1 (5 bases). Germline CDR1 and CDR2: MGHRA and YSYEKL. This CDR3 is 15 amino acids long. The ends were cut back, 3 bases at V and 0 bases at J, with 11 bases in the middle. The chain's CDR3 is CASSQEPGLNTEAFF. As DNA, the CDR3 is TGCGCCAGCAGCCAGGAACCAGGGTTGAACACTGAAGCTTTCTTT.

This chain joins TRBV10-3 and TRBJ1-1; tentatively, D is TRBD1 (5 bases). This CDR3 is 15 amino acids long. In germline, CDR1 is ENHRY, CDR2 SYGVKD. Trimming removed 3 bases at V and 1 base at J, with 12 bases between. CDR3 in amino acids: CAISDPGRGNTEAFF. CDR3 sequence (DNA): TGTGCCATCAGTGACCCGGGGCGGGGGAACACTGAAGCTTTCTTT.

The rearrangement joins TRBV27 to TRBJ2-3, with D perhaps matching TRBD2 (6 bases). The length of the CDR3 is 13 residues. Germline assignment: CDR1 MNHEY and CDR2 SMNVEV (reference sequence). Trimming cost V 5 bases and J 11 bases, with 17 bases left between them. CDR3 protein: CASSMSREAGQYF. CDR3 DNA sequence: TGTGCCAGCAGTATGAGCAGGGAGGCCGGGCAGTATTTT.

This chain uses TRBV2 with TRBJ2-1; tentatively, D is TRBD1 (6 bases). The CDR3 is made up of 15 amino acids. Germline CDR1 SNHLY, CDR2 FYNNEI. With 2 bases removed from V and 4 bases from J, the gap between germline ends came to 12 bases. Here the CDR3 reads CASSETLDRYNEQFF. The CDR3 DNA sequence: TGTGCCAGCAGTGAAACCCTGGACAGATACAATGAGCAGTTCTTC.

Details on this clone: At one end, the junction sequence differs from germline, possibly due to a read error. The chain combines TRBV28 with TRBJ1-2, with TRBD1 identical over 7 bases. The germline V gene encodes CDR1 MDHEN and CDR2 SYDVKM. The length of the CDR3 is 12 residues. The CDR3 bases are TGTGCCAGCAGTTCATACAGGGGCAGCCCTTTCTTC. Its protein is CASSSYRGSPFF.

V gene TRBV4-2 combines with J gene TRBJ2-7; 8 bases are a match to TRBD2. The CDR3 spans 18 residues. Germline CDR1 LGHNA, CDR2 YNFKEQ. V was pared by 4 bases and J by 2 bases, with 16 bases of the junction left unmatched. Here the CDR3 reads CASSPVAGEVAGTYEQYF. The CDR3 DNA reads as TGTGCCAGCAGCCCCGTGGCAGGGGAGGTAGCGGGAACCTACGAGCAGTACTTC.

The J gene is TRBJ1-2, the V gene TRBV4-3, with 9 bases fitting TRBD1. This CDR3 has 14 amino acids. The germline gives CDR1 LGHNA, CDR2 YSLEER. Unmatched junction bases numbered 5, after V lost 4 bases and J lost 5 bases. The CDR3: CASSRPGQGYGYTF. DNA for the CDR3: TGCGCCAGCAGCCGCCCGGGACAGGGTTATGGCTACACCTTC.

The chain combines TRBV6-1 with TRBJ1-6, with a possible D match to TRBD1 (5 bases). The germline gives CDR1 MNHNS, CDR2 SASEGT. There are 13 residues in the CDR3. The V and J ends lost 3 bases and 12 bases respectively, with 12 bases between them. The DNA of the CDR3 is TGTGCCAGCAGTGATAGACAGTTCGGACCCCTCCACTTT. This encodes CASSDRQFGPLHF.